This T cell receptor (beta chain) was captured in a study of molecular identifiers for immune sequencing clone quantification. The ends were cut back, 7 bases at V and 4 bases at J, with 19 bases in the middle. The CDR3 runs to 14 residues. In germline, CDR1 is GTSNPN, CDR2 SVGIG (reference sequence). TCRdb passed the PCR reads through MiXCR, listing each CDR3 protein once. Counted here are nearly 650,000 distinct CDR3 sequences, about 25% occurring once; the ten biggest clones make up 0.78%. This clonotype turned up a few times. Input for naive CD8 libraries was about 19,000 to 1,100,000 sorted cells; the RNA fraction used was 10%, 30% or 50%.

This receptor was identified in a human donor in good health. Some libraries in this study had Jurkat cell RNA spiked in. The V gene is TRBV30, the J gene TRBJ1-1, with D tentatively TRBD1 (6 bases). Sequencing was performed on naive CD8+ T cells from blood, with Jurkat cell RNA spiked in. Subset given: FACS-sorted CD8+CD4-CCR7+CD45RA+ naive T cells. The CDR3 coding sequence is TGTGCCTCCTACCCCAGGGGCCTTTCCACTGAAGCTTTCTTT. Amino acids: CASYPRGLSTEAFF.